This T cell receptor (beta chain) was identified during a study of cytomegalovirus exposure and HLA in healthy donors. This PCR relied on a set of 60 Vbeta primers and 13 Jbeta primers. Measured with immunoSEQ multiplex PCR; TCRdb has only the in-frame clones, and not every one. The table records about 110,000 clones, roughly 82% of them present only once. The specimen was PBMCs. This clonotype was sampled from a male donor in good health and CMV-seropositive.

The CDR3 region is CASTPQGLGQPQHF. CDR3 nucleotides: TGTGCCAGCACGCCACAGGGGCTGGGTCAGCCCCAGCATTTT. The chain is built from TRBV28 and TRBJ1-5; 7 nucleotides agree with TRBD1. The CDR3 extends over 14 amino acids. The germline V gene encodes CDR1 MDHEN and CDR2 SYDVKM. V dropped 7 bases and J dropped 6; count of bases not matched to a gene: 9.